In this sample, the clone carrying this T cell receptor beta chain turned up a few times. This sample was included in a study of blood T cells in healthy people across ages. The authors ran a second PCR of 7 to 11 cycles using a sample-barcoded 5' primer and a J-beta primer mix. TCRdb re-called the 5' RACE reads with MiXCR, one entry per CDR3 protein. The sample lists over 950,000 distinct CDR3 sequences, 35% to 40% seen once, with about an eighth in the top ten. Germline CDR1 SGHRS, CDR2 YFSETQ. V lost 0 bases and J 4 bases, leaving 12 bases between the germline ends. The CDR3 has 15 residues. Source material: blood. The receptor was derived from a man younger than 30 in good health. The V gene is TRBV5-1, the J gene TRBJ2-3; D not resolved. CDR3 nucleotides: TGCGCCAGCAGCTTGGATGGACGCTTTCCAGATACGCAGTATTTT. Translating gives CASSLDGRFPDTQYF.